The present entry profiles one T cell receptor (beta chain) with its context. Its antigen remains unidentified. Extracted from the samples, RNA was reverse transcribed into cDNA to serve as the sequencing template. Data came from immunoSEQ multiplex PCR; TCRdb stores just in-frame clones and leaves some out. Of about 110,000 clones listed, 58% are singletons. The data originate from a study of CD8+ T cells in alopecia areata. Broader study findings: Clarity of TCR sharing across patients fell short of that in mice, possibly HLA-related. Compared with normal scalp, lesional scalp had higher clonality and more expanded CD8+ clones.

In germline, CDR1 is SGHDT, CDR2 YYEEEE. The V and J ends lost 3 bases and 6 bases, in that order; junction bases with no gene match: 10. The CDR3 consists of 16 residues. Alopecia areata patients provided lesional scalp punch biopsies and peripheral blood, both collected for the study. Sorting separated CD4+ and CD8+ T cells out of PBMCs. V usage is TRBV5-6 and J usage is TRBJ2-3; 10 nucleotides agree with TRBD1. This clonotype originated in a human donor with alopecia areata. The sample was NKG2D-low CD8+ T cells sorted from blood. CDR3 nucleotide sequence: TGTGCCAGCAGCTCGTTACGGGACAGGGGCTCGGATACGCAGTATTTT. Translated: CASSSLRDRGSDTQYF.